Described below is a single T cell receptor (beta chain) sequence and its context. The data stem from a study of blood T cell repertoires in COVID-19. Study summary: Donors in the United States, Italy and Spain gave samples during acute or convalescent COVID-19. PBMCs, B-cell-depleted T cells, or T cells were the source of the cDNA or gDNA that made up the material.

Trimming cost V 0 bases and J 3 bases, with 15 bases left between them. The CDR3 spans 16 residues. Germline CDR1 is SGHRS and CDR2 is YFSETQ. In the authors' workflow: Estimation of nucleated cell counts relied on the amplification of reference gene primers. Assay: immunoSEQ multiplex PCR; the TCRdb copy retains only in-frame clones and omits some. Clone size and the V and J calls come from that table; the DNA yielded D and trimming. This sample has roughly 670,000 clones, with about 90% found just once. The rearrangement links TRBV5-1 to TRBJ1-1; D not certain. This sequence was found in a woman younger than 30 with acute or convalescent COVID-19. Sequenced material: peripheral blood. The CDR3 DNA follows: TGCGCCAGCAGCTTGGCGGGGTATGTCGGGGACACTGAAGCTTTCTTT. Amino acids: CASSLAGYVGDTEAFF. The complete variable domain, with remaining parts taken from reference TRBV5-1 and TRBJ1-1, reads KAGVTQTPRYLIKTRGQQVTLSCSPISGHRSVSWYQQTPGQGLQFLFEYFSETQRNKGNFPGRFSGRQFSNSRSEMNVSTLELGDSALYLCASSLAGYVGDTEAFFGQGTRLTVV.